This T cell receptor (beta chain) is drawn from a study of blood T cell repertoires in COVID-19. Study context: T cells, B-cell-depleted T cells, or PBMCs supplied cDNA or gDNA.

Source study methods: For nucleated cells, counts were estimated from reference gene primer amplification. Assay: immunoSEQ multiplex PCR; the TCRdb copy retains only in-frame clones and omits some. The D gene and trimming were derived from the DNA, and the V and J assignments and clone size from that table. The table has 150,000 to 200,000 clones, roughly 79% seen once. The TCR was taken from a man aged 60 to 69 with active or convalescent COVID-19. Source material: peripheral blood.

CDR3 coding DNA: TGTGCCAGCAGCTTAATGGCGGGAGAGGGGGAGACCCAGTACTTC. It translates to CASSLMAGEGETQYF. The chain couples TRBV7-3 to TRBJ2-5; 7 bases map to TRBD2. V trimming: 1 base; J trimming: 5 bases; junction bases outside the gene matches: 7. The germline V gene has CDR1 SGHTA and CDR2 FQGTGA. CDR3 length equals 15 residues. The full variable domain, completed using reference TRBV7-3 and TRBJ2-5, is GAGVSQTPSNKVTEKGKYVELRCDPISGHTALYWYRQSLGQGPEFLIYFQGTGAADDSGLPNDRFFAVRPEGSVSTLKIQRTERGDSAVYLCASSLMAGEGETQYFGPGTRLLVL.